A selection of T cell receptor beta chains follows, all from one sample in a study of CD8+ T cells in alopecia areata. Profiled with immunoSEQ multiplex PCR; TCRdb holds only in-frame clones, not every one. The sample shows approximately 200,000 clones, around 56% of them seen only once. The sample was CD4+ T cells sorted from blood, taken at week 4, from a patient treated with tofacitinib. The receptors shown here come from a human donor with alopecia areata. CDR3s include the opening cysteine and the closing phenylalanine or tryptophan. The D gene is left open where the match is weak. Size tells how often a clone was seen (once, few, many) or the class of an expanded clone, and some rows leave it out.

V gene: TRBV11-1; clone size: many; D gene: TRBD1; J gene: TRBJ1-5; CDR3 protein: CASSQGQGEGNQPQHF; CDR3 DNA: TGTGCCAGCAGCCAAGGACAGGGCGAAGGCAATCAGCCCCAGCATTTT
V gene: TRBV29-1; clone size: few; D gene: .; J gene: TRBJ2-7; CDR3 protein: CSVVRAREQYF; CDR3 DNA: TGCAGCGTTGTACGAGCTCGGGAGCAGTACTTC
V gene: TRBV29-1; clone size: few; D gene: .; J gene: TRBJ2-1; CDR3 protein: CSVRDSSYNEQFF; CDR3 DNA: TGCAGCGTTAGGGACTCAAGCTACAATGAGCAGTTCTTC
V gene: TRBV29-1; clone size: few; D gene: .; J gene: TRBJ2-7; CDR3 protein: CSVVETGRGMYEQYF; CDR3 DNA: TGCAGCGTAGTAGAGACAGGGAGGGGTATGTACGAGCAGTACTTC
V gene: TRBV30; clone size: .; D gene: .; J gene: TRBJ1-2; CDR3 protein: CAWSVRGANYGYTF; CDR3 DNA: TGTGCCTGGAGCGTGAGAGGGGCTAACTATGGCTACACCTTC
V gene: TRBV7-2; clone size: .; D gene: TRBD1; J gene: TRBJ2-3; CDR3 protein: CASSFTGENTDTQYF; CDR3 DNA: TGTGCCAGCAGCTTCACAGGGGAAAACACAGATACGCAGTATTTT
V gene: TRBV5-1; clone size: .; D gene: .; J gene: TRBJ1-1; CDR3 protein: CASSLQGTEAFF; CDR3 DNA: TGCGCCAGCAGCTTGCAGGGTACTGAAGCTTTCTTT
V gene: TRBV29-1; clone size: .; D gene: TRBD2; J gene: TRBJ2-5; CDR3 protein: CSVGVSGRGETQYF; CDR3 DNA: TGCAGCGTTGGTGTCAGCGGGAGAGGGGAGACCCAGTACTTC
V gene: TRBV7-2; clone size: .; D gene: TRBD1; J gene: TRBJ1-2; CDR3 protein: CASSLTGATSYTF; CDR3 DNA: TGTGCCAGCAGCTTAACAGGGGCTACAAGCTACACCTTC
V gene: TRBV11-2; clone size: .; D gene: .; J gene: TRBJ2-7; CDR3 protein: CASSREGVEQYF; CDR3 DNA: TGTGCCAGCAGCCGCGAGGGGGTCGAGCAGTACTTC
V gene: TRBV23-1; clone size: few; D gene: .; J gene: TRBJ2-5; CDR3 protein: CAGRETQYF; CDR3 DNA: TGCGCCGGTAGAGAGACCCAGTACTTC
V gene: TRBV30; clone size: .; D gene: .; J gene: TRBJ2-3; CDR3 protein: CAWSRRVRRDTDTQYF; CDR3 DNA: TGTGCCTGGAGTAGGAGGGTGAGGCGGGACACAGATACGCAGTATTTT
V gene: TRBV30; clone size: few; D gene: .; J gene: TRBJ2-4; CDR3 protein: CAWSVRGGGNIQYF; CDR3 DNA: TGTGCCTGGAGTGTTCGGGGTGGTGGAAACATTCAGTACTTC
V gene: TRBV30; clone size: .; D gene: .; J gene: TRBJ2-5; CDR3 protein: CAWSRAQFGDDETQYF; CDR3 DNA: TGTGCCTGGAGCCGGGCTCAGTTTGGGGACGATGAGACCCAGTACTTC
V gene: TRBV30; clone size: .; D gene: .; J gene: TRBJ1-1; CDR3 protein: CAWSVGGAMNTEAFF; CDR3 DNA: TGTGCCTGGAGTGTAGGAGGGGCTATGAACACTGAAGCTTTCTTT
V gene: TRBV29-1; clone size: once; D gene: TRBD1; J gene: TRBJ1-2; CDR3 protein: CSVEAQGTGRRGGYTF; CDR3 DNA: TGCAGCGTTGAAGCGCAGGGGACAGGCCGGAGGGGTGGCTACACCTTC
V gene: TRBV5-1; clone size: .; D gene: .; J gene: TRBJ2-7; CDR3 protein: CASSSNRATYEQYF; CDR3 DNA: TGCGCCAGCAGCTCGAACAGGGCTACCTACGAGCAGTACTTC
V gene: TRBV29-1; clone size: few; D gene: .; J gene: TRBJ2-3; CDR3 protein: CSVESPETDTQYF; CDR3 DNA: TGCAGCGTTGAAAGCCCCGAGACAGATACGCAGTATTTT
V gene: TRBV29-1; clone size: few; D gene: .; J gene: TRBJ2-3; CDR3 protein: CSVERDLGDTQYF; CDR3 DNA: TGCAGCGTTGAACGGGACTTGGGCGATACGCAGTATTTT
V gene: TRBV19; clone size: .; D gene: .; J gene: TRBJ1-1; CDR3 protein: CASSLVAEAFF; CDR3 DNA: TGTGCCAGTAGTTTGGTGGCTGAAGCTTTCTTT
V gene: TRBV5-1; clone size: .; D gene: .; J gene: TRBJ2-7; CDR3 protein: CASSLEGPPYEQYF; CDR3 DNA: TGCGCCAGCAGCTTGGAGGGGCCTCCCTACGAGCAGTACTTC
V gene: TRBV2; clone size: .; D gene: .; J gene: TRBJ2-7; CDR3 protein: CASALRDTTYEQYF; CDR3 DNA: TGTGCCAGCGCGCTCAGGGACACTACCTACGAGCAGTACTTC
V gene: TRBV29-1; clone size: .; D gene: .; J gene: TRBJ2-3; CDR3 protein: CSVRTTTDTQYF; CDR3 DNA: TGCAGCGTCAGGACTACCACAGATACGCAGTATTTT
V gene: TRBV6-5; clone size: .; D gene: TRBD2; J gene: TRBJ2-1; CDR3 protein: CASRPGGRSNEQFF; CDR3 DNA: TGTGCCTCCCGACCGGGCGGGAGATCAAATGAGCAGTTCTTC
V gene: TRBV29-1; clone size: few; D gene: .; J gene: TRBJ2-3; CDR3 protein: CSGRRYRDTQYF; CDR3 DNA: TGCAGCGGGAGGAGGTATAGAGATACGCAGTATTTT
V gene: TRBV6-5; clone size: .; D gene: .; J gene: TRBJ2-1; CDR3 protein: CASRRGAEEQFF; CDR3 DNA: TGTGCCAGCAGAAGGGGGGCGGAAGAGCAGTTCTTC
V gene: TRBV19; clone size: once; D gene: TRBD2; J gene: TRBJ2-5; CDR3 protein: CASRYSSGKAETQYF; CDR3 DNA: TGTGCCAGTAGATATTCTAGCGGGAAAGCAGAGACCCAGTACTTC
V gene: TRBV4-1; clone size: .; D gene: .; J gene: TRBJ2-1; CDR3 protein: CASSRAGGATGSSYNEQFF; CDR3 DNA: TGCGCCAGCAGCCGCGCCGGAGGGGCGACTGGGAGCTCCTACAATGAGCAGTTCTTC
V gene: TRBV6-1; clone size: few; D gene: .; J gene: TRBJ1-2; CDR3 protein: CASSGVLGDYGYTF; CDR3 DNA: TGTGCCAGCAGTGGGGTTCTGGGAGACTATGGCTACACCTTC
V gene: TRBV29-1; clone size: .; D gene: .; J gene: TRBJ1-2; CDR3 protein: CSVESAYGYTF; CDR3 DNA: TGCAGCGTTGAGTCAGCCTATGGCTACACCTTC
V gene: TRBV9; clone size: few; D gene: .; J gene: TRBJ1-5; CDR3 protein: CASSALMGNQPQHF; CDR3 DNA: TGTGCCAGCAGCGCCCTCATGGGCAATCAGCCCCAGCATTTT
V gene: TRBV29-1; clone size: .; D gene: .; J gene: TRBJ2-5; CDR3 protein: CSVARRGETQYF; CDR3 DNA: TGCAGCGTTGCTCGACGCGGAGAGACCCAGTACTTC
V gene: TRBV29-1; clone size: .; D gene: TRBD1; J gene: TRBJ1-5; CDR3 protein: CSVAVGTADQPQHF; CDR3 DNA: TGCAGCGTAGCCGTCGGGACAGCGGATCAGCCCCAGCATTTT
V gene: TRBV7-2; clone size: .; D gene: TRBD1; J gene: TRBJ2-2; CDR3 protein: CASRRTGEGGELFF; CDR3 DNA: TGTGCCAGCAGAAGGACAGGGGAGGGCGGGGAGCTGTTTTTT
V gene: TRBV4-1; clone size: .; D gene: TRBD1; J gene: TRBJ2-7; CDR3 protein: CASSQVRDSSYEQYF; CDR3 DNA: TGCGCCAGCAGCCAAGTCCGGGACAGTTCCTACGAGCAGTACTTC
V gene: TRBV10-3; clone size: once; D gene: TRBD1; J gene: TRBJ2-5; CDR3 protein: CATQDRGGETQYF; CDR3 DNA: TGTGCCACCCAGGACAGGGGTGGAGAGACCCAGTACTTC
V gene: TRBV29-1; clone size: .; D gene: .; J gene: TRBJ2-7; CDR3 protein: CSVVGVGYEQYF; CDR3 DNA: TGCAGCGTTGTAGGGGTAGGATACGAGCAGTACTTC
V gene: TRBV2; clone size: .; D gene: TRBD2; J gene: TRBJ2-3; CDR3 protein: CASSWTSGRRSDTQYF; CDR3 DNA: TGTGCCAGCAGCTGGACTAGCGGGAGACGGTCAGATACGCAGTATTTT
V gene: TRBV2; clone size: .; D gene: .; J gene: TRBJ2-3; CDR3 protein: CASNGRGPNTDTQYF; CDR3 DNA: TGTGCCAGCAACGGGAGGGGGCCGAACACAGATACGCAGTATTTT
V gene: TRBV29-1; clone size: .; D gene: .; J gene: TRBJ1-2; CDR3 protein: CSSRDGETIGYTF; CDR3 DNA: TGCAGCTCCCGGGACGGGGAAACTATTGGCTACACCTTC
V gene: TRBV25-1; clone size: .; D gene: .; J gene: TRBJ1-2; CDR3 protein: CASREGPTGYTF; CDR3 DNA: TGTGCCAGCAGGGAGGGGCCAACTGGCTACACCTTC
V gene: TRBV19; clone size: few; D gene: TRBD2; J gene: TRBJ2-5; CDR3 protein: CASSPPSLLAAQETQYF; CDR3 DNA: TGTGCCAGTAGTCCGCCGTCCCTCCTAGCGGCTCAAGAGACCCAGTACTTC
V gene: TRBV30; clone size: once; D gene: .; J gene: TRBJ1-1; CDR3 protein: CAWSVGWSTEAFF; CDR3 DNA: TGTGCCTGGAGTGTGGGGTGGAGCACTGAAGCTTTCTTT
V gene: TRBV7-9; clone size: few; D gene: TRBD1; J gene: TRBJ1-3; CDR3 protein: CASSRTGSNTIYF; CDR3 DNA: TGTGCCAGCAGCCGGACAGGGTCCAACACCATATATTTT
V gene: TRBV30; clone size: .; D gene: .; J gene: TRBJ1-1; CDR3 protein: CAWSIVQGNTEAFF; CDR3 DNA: TGTGCCTGGAGTATCGTTCAGGGAAACACTGAAGCTTTCTTT
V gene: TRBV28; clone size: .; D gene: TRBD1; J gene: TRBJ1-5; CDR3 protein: CASRRDRGGVQPQHF; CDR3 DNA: TGTGCCAGCAGAAGAGACAGGGGGGGGGTTCAGCCCCAGCATTTT
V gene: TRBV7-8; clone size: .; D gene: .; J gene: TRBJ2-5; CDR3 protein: CASSYFGSGQETQYF; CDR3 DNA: TGTGCCAGCAGCTACTTTGGTAGCGGACAAGAGACCCAGTACTTC
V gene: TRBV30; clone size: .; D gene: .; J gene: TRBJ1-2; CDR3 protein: CAWSPAAGDGYTF; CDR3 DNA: TGTGCCTGGAGTCCAGCCGCAGGGGATGGCTACACCTTC
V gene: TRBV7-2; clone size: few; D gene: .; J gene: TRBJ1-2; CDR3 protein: CASSLVADSSYGYTF; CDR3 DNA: TGTGCCAGCAGCTTAGTGGCAGATTCCTCCTATGGCTACACCTTC
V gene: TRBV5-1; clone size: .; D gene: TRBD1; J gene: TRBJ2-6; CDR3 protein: CASSLARGQGRGGANVLTF; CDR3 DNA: TGCGCCAGCAGCTTGGCCAGGGGACAGGGAAGAGGTGGGGCCAACGTCCTGACTTTC
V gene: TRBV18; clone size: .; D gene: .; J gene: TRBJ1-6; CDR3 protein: CASSPPEGRNSPLHF; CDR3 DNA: TGTGCCAGCTCACCACCGGAGGGGAGAAATTCACCCCTCCACTTT
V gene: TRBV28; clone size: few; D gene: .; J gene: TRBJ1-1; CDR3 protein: CASSMTGMNTEAFF; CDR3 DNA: TGTGCCAGCAGCATGACAGGCATGAACACTGAAGCTTTCTTT
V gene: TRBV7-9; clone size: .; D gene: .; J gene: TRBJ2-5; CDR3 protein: CASSFTETQYF; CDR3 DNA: TGTGCCAGCAGCTTCACGGAGACCCAGTACTTC
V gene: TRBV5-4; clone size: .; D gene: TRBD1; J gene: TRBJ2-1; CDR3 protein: CASSLTGGAYNEQFF; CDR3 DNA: TGTGCCAGCAGCTTGACAGGGGGCGCGTATAATGAGCAGTTCTTC
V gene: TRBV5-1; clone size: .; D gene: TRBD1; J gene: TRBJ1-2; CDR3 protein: CASSSGQGDYGYTF; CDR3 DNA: TGCGCCAGCAGCTCCGGACAGGGAGACTATGGCTACACCTTC
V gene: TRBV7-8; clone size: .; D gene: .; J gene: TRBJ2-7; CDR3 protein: CASSSREGTYEQYF; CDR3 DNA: TGTGCCAGCAGCTCTCGTGAGGGGACCTACGAGCAGTACTTC
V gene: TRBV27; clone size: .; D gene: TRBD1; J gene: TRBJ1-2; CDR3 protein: CASSLTGLSYGYTF; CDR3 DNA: TGTGCCAGCAGCCTGACAGGGTTGAGCTATGGCTACACCTTC
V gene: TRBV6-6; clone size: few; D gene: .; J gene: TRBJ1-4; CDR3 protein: CASTAPHLGEKLFF; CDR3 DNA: TGTGCCAGCACCGCCCCCCATCTGGGAGAAAAACTGTTTTTT
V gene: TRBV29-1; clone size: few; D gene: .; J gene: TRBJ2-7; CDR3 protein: CSVSRSGEQYF; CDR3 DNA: TGCAGCGTTTCCCGGTCAGGCGAGCAGTACTTC
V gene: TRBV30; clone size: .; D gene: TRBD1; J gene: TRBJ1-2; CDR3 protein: CAWGGDRLNYGYTF; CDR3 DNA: TGTGCCTGGGGCGGGGACAGGCTGAACTATGGCTACACCTTC